This note documents a single T cell receptor (beta chain) sequence. Those who participated ranged in age from roughly 18 to 89 years and resided in 20 to 25 US areas. Cohort allocation depended upon clinical history that participants reported. Germline V gene sequence: CDR1 SQVTM, CDR2 ANQGSEA. The CDR3 consists of 14 residues. Trimming left V 7 bases short and J 6 bases short, with 21 bases between. The sample comes from a study of blood T cell repertoires in COVID-19. Sequencing used immunoSEQ multiplex PCR; TCRdb keeps in-frame clones, though not all of them. The sample records a few hundred thousand clones, around 91% being singletons.

Sequenced: PBMCs or T cells enriched from blood (not recorded which). V is TRBV29-1 and J is TRBJ1-1; possibly TRBD1 for D (5 bases). The TCR sequence derives from a woman between 18 and 30 years old with acute COVID-19. CDR3 region: CSAAVGGWGSEAFF. CDR3 DNA: TGCAGCGCCGCAGTGGGGGGATGGGGTTCTGAAGCTTTCTTT.